One sample yielded the 30 T cell receptor beta chains listed below, sequenced in a study of neurological immune-mediated disorders. TCRdb re-called the 5' RACE reads through MiXCR, storing one row per CDR3 protein. The sample includes some 65,000 distinct CDR3 sequences, approximately 4.1% seen only once; the top ten take roughly 2.8%. Sequencing input: PBMCs. The receptor set was obtained from a man aged 45-65 years with multiple sclerosis.

This clonotype was picked up many times. V usage is TRBV20-1 and J usage is TRBJ1-5, with D perhaps matching TRBD1 (6 bases). The CDR3 totals 14 residues. V gave up 1 base and J gave up 8 bases, with 15 bases separating them. Germline CDR1 and CDR2: DFQATT and SNEGSKA (reference sequence). As DNA, the CDR3 is TGCAGTGCTAGAGGTCTGACAGGCTCGGAGCCCCAGCATTTT. It is translated as CSARGLTGSEPQHF.

There are many counts of this clonotype. The rearrangement links TRBV20-1 to TRBJ2-7; D is ambiguous. Trimming pared 6 bases from V and 7 bases from J, leaving 16 bases between. The CDR3 extends over 12 amino acids. Germline CDR1 and CDR2: DFQATT and SNEGSKA (reference sequence). CDR3 region: CSALGHVEEQYF. The CDR3 DNA reads as TGCAGTGCCCTAGGGCACGTCGAAGAGCAGTACTTC.

There are many counts of this clonotype. The CDR3 loop is CASSPTGGTGANVLTF. The CDR3 nucleotides read TGCGCCAGCAGCCCGACAGGGGGTACTGGGGCCAACGTCCTGACTTTC. The chain joins TRBV5-1 to TRBJ2-6; the match to TRBD1 covers 9 bases. Germline assignment: CDR1 SGHRS and CDR2 YFSETQ. This CDR3 region has 16 residues. Unmatched junction bases numbered 4, after V lost 4 bases and J lost 2 bases.

This clonotype was picked up many times. The CDR3 DNA reads TGCGCCAGCAGCCAAAGATCTGGAATTCCCACTGAAGCTTTCTTT. This codes for CASSQRSGIPTEAFF. This chain links TRBV4-1 with TRBJ1-1; no reliable D call. Germline CDR1 reads MGHRA; CDR2 reads YSYEKL. Trimming cost V 2 bases and J 4 bases, with 14 bases left between them. The CDR3 has 15 amino acids.

Ten or more counts support this clonotype. This chain links TRBV14 with TRBJ2-7, with TRBD2 matching 10 bases. Unmatched junction bases numbered 3, after V lost 4 bases and J lost 0 bases. Germline V gene sequence: CDR1 SGHDN, CDR2 FVKESK. The CDR3 sequence is 15 residues long. The CDR3 reads CASSLLAGDSYEQYF. For the CDR3, the DNA is TGTGCCAGCAGCCTCCTAGCGGGGGACTCCTACGAGCAGTACTTC.

This clonotype was detected ten times or more. This chain links TRBV6-4 with TRBJ2-3; D is perhaps TRBD2 (6 bases). V was shortened by 5 bases and J by 3 bases, with 24 bases between the two germline ends. The CDR3 runs to 18 residues. CDR1 and CDR2 from the germline V gene are MRHNA and SNTAGT. This chain's CDR3 is CASSHPVTRTKGTDTQYF. CDR3 DNA sequence: TGTGCCAGCAGTCACCCCGTGACTAGGACAAAAGGAACAGATACGCAGTATTTT.

This clonotype was observed at least ten times. This CDR3 reads CASSQEGTVNSPLHF. In nucleotides, the CDR3 is TGCGCCAGCAGCCAAGAGGGGACAGTTAATTCACCCCTCCACTTT. V is TRBV4-1 and J is TRBJ1-6; 7 bases align to TRBD1. Germline V gene lookup returns CDR1 MGHRA and CDR2 YSYEKL. CDR3 length: 15 residues. The trim removed 0 bases at V and 6 bases at J, leaving 2 bases unmatched.

This clonotype has at least ten counts. The V gene is TRBV4-1, the J gene TRBJ2-2, with TRBD1 matching 11 bases. This CDR3 spans 16 amino acids. Germline CDR1 and CDR2: MGHRA and YSYEKL. V was pared by 4 bases and J by 4 bases, with 5 bases of the junction left unmatched. The CDR3 loop reads CASSRPGQGVTGELFF. CDR3 DNA sequence: TGCGCCAGCAGCCGACCGGGACAGGGGGTCACCGGGGAGCTGTTTTTT.

The rearrangement joins TRBV4-3 to TRBJ2-7, with D perhaps matching TRBD1 or TRBD2 (5 bases each). Looked up from germline, CDR1 is LGHNA and CDR2 is YSLEER. The V end lost 1 base, the J end lost 6 bases, and 13 bases lay between the germline ends. CDR3 length: 14 residues. The CDR3: CASSQGLRGPEQYF. CDR3 coding DNA: TGCGCCAGCAGCCAAGGACTAAGGGGTCCCGAGCAGTACTTC.

This clonotype was observed many times. The CDR3 here is CASSPLGGVSNEQFF. The CDR3 DNA is TGTGCCAGCAGCCCTCTTGGCGGAGTAAGCAATGAGCAGTTCTTC. The rearrangement joins TRBV7-9 to TRBJ2-1; no reliable D call. Per the germline V gene, CDR1 is SEHNR and CDR2 is FQNEAQ (reference sequence). The CDR3 has 15 amino acids. V lost 5 bases to trimming and J lost 6 bases, with 17 bases between them.

There are many counts of this clonotype. The chain carries TRBV7-9 and TRBJ2-2; the match to TRBD2 covers 9 bases. CDR3 length: 16 residues. V lost 3 bases to trimming and J lost 0 bases; unmatched junction nucleotides: 2. Looked up from germline, CDR1 is SEHNR and CDR2 is FQNEAQ (reference sequence). The CDR3 is CASSFRGGANTGELFF. CDR3 coding DNA: TGTGCCAGCAGCTTTCGCGGGGGGGCGAACACCGGGGAGCTGTTTTTT. Supplemented by reference TRBV7-9 and TRBJ2-2, the full variable domain reads DTGVSQNPRHKITKRGQNVTFRCDPISEHNRLYWYRQTLGQGPEFLTYFQNEAQLEKSRLLSDRFSAERPKGSFSTLEIQRTEQGDSAMYLCASSFRGGANTGELFFGEGSRLTVL.

This clonotype was seen only a few times. The junction departs from germline at one end; a sequencing error may be responsible. The chain uses TRBV7-2 and TRBJ1-5; the match to TRBD1 covers 9 bases. Germline V gene lookup returns CDR1 SGHTA and CDR2 FQGNSA. This CDR3 is 15 amino acids long. CDR3 protein: CASSSTGTGIQPQNF. As DNA, the CDR3 is TGTGCCAGCAGCTCTACCGGGACAGGGATCCAGCCCCAGAATTTT.

The table lists this clonotype with many counts. The chain links TRBV12-3 or TRBV12-4 to TRBJ2-1, with D unclear. Trimming pared 5 bases from V and 9 bases from J, leaving 8 bases between. The CDR3 is 11 amino acids. The CDR3 region is CASSLGIEQFF. CDR3 coding DNA: TGTGCCAGCAGTCTCGGTATTGAGCAGTTCTTC.

This clonotype was observed many times. The chain couples TRBV5-6 to TRBJ2-7; 7 bases are a match to TRBD1. CDR3 length equals 14 residues. CDR1 SGHDT and CDR2 YYEEEE come from the germline V gene. With 3 bases clipped from V and 3 bases from J, the junction kept 6 bases outside the gene matches. The CDR3 bases are TGTGCCAGCAGCTCCGGGACAGCTTTCTACGAGCAGTACTTC. Its protein is CASSSGTAFYEQYF.

This clonotype was detected many times. V is TRBV20-1 and J is TRBJ1-5, with D maybe TRBD1 (6 bases). The CDR3 is 15 amino acids. Germline assignment: CDR1 DFQATT and CDR2 SNEGSKA (reference sequence). The V and J ends lost 0 bases and 4 bases respectively, with 13 bases between them. CDR3 sequence reads: CSARDPGGSNQPQHF. The CDR3 coding sequence is TGCAGTGCTAGAGATCCGGGGGGCAGTAATCAGCCCCAGCATTTT.

This clonotype was picked up many times. The chain combines TRBV15 with TRBJ1-1; D is unclear. V was cut by 3 bases and J by 12 bases, with 20 bases left in between. The CDR3 totals 14 residues. Per the germline V gene, CDR1 is LNHNV and CDR2 is YYDKDF (reference sequence). The CDR3 protein is CATSRIPGPPGTFF. In DNA form, the CDR3 reads TGTGCCACCAGCAGGATCCCCGGGCCGCCGGGAACTTTCTTT.

This clonotype was counted many times. The chain is built from TRBV6-5 and TRBJ1-1; D unclear. Deletions cut 6 bases from V and 2 bases from J, with 10 bases between. There are 13 residues in the CDR3. CDR1 and CDR2 (germline): MNHEY, SVGAGI. The CDR3 sequence: CASRRLLNTEAFF. As DNA, the CDR3 is TGTGCCAGCAGGCGGTTGCTTAACACTGAAGCTTTCTTT.

This clonotype was counted many times. The chain couples TRBV20-1 to TRBJ2-1; D call uncertain. The germline V gene has CDR1 DFQATT and CDR2 SNEGSKA (reference sequence). The CDR3 extends over 11 amino acids. Trimming took 5 bases from V and 8 from J, leaving 10 bases between them. CDR3 in amino acids: CSALRVDEQFF. The CDR3, as DNA: TGCAGTGCTTTGCGAGTTGATGAGCAGTTCTTC.

This clonotype has ten or more counts. J is TRBJ1-4 and V is TRBV25-1; no firm D call. This CDR3 comprises 14 residues. Deletions cut 1 base from V and 7 bases from J, with 10 bases between. CDR1 and CDR2 from the germline V gene are MGHDK and SYGVNS. CDR3 DNA sequence: TGTGCCAGCAGTGAATTATTTTTACGTGAAAAACTGTTTTTT. Amino acid sequence: CASSELFLREKLFF. The entire variable domain, with the rest obtained from reference TRBV25-1 and TRBJ1-4, is as follows: EADIYQTPRYLVIGTGKKITLECSQTMGHDKMYWYQQDPGMELHLIHYSYGVNSTEKGDLSSESTVSRIRTEHFPLTLESARPSHTSQYLCASSELFLREKLFFGSGTQLSVL.

This clonotype was seen many times. The rearrangement uses TRBV2 and TRBJ1-5; weak D call: TRBD1 (5 bases). The CDR3 consists of 13 residues. V shed 7 bases and J shed 1 base, with 8 bases lying between them. Germline V gene data show CDR1 as SNHLY and CDR2 as FYNNEI. The CDR3 here is CASKWDSNQPQHF. The DNA of the CDR3 is TGTGCCAGCAAGTGGGACAGCAATCAGCCCCAGCATTTT.

This clonotype was counted only a few times. This chain uses TRBV4-1 with TRBJ1-5; D gene uncertain. The germline gives CDR1 MGHRA, CDR2 YSYEKL. Trimming took 0 bases from V and 7 from J, leaving 7 bases between them. This CDR3 has 13 residues. This chain's CDR3 is CASSQEQAQPQHF. In nucleotides, the CDR3 is TGCGCCAGCAGCCAAGAGCAGGCCCAGCCCCAGCATTTT.

This clonotype was seen many times. The CDR3 reads CASSLAGGSDTQYF. In nucleotides, the CDR3 is TGCGCCAGCAGCTTGGCAGGGGGCAGTGATACGCAGTATTTT. The chain joins TRBV5-1 to TRBJ2-3, with 8 bases that match TRBD1. V lost 0 bases, J lost 6 bases, and 3 bases stayed unmatched. The germline gives CDR1 SGHRS, CDR2 YFSETQ. The CDR3 extends over 14 amino acids.

This clonotype was observed many times. V is TRBV4-1 and J is TRBJ2-2; 7 bases fit TRBD1. Germline V lookup: CDR1 MGHRA, CDR2 YSYEKL. The CDR3 is 15 amino acids. V gave up 4 bases and J gave up 3 bases; unmatched junction bases: 5. This chain's CDR3 is CASSPRDRDTGELFF. In nucleotides, the CDR3 is TGCGCCAGCAGCCCCCGGGACAGAGACACCGGGGAGCTGTTTTTT.

This clonotype has a count of ten or more. The genes are TRBV5-1 and TRBJ1-2, with 7 bases fitting TRBD1. CDR3 length: 13 residues. J lost 4 bases, V lost 4 bases, and 4 bases had no gene match. CDR1 SGHRS and CDR2 YFSETQ come from the germline V gene. CDR3 sequence reads: CASSQGDTYGYTF. The CDR3 DNA reads TGCGCCAGCAGCCAGGGGGACACCTATGGCTACACCTTC.

This clonotype was recorded many times. The chain combines TRBV7-9 with TRBJ1-1; a weak D match, TRBD1 (5 bases). Germline CDR1 and CDR2: SEHNR and FQNEAQ (reference sequence). The CDR3 contains 15 residues. Trimming took off 3 bases at V and 0 bases at J, with 11 bases between the two ends. In DNA form, the CDR3 reads TGTGCCAGCAGCTTTCAGGGAGGCTTGAACACTGAAGCTTTCTTT. Protein: CASSFQGGLNTEAFF.

This clonotype was detected many times. No DNA is shown, since the ends of the CDR3 on it are uncertain; the CDR3 is the one TCRdb lists. This chain connects TRBV4-2 to TRBJ1-5. The CDR3 is 17 amino acids long, termini counted. Germline V lookup: CDR1 LGHNA, CDR2 YNFKEQ. The CDR3 reads CASSQFSVGVGNQPQNF.

The chain carries TRBV6-2 or TRBV6-3 and TRBJ2-1, with a tentative D call TRBD1 (5 bases). CDR1 and CDR2 (germline): MNHEY, SVGEGT. Trimming pared 0 bases from V and 7 bases from J, leaving 13 bases between. This CDR3 has 15 amino acids. CDR3 DNA: TGTGCCAGCAGTTACTCGCTAGGGGCTGGTAATGAGCAGTTCTTC. Its translation: CASSYSLGAGNEQFF.

At least ten counts were recorded for this clonotype. The V and J genes are TRBV20-1 and TRBJ1-6, with 9 bases matching TRBD1. CDR3 length: 13 amino acids. Germline V gene lookup returns CDR1 DFQATT and CDR2 SNEGSKA (reference sequence). With 6 bases clipped from V and 7 bases from J, the junction kept 4 bases outside the gene matches. The CDR3 protein is CSASGTGNSPLHF. For the CDR3, the DNA is TGCAGTGCCTCCGGGACAGGGAATTCACCCCTCCACTTT.

This clonotype was found many times. V gene TRBV5-5 combines with J gene TRBJ1-1, with D possibly TRBD1 on 5 matching bases. The CDR3 has 14 residues. CDR1 is SGHKS and CDR2 is YYEKEE in the germline V gene (reference sequence). Trimming stripped 6 bases from V and 1 base from J, with 13 bases between. This CDR3 is CASTPGLSNTEAFF. CDR3 sequence (DNA): TGTGCCAGCACGCCGGGGCTTTCGAACACTGAAGCTTTCTTT.

This clonotype occurred many times. CDR3 amino acids: CASSLNTGRSTEAFF. In DNA, the CDR3 is TGTGCCAGCAGCTTAAACACGGGGAGGAGCACTGAAGCTTTCTTT. This chain connects TRBV7-3 to TRBJ1-1; D gene uncertain. This CDR3 has 15 amino acids. The germline CDR1 and CDR2 sequences are SGHTA and FQGTGA. Trimming pared 1 base from V and 4 bases from J, leaving 13 bases between.